This TCR beta chain was identified in a study of blood T cell repertoires in COVID-19. This CDR3 has 15 amino acids. Germline values: CDR1 MGHRA, CDR2 YSYEKL. J gave up 5 bases and V 1 base, and 4 bases lay outside the gene matches. Original methodology: Reference gene primers were amplified, and this amplification served to estimate nucleated cell counts. The assay was immunoSEQ multiplex PCR, and TCRdb's table has in-frame clones only and misses some. Clone size and V and J calls were adopted from that table, with D and trimming inferred from the DNA. The sample lists tens of thousands of clones; around 87% were seen once.

Material for sequencing was peripheral blood. The clonotype originates from a middle-aged man with active COVID-19. The rearrangement uses TRBV4-1 and TRBJ2-7; TRBD2 matches 11 bases. CDR3 coding DNA: TGCGCCAGCAGCCAAGCCGAGACTAGCGGGAACGAGCAGTACTTC. Translated: CASSQAETSGNEQYF.